One sample yielded the 25 T cell receptor beta chains listed below, sequenced in a study of cytomegalovirus exposure and HLA in healthy donors. The primer mix had 60 Vbeta and 13 Jbeta primers. TCRdb's copy holds only in-frame clones and misses some; the assay was immunoSEQ multiplex PCR. The table has roughly 190,000 clones, approximately 80% seen once. The sequenced material came from PBMCs. The receptors stem from a woman in her 50s in good health and CMV-seronegative.

The chain is built from TRBV27 and TRBJ1-2, with 9 bases matching TRBD1. Losses at the gene ends were 0 bases for V and 6 bases for J; bases not matched to a gene: 8. The CDR3 covers 16 residues. Germline V gene sequence: CDR1 MNHEY, CDR2 SMNVEV (reference sequence). In DNA form, the CDR3 reads TGTGCCAGCAGTTTATCCGGGACAGGGAAGGAGGATGGCTACACCTTC. It translates to CASSLSGTGKEDGYTF.

The chain employs TRBV7-9 and TRBJ1-1; D unresolved. Trimming removed 5 bases from V and 4 bases from J, with 20 bases in between. Germline V gives CDR1 SEHNR, CDR2 FQNEAQ (reference sequence). The CDR3 covers 16 residues. The CDR3 DNA reads TGTGCCAGCAGCCAAGTACCAGGCTTGGGTGGCACTGAAGCTTTCTTT. Its translation is CASSQVPGLGGTEAFF.

The rearrangement joins TRBV19 to TRBJ1-2; D might be TRBD1 (5 bases). CDR1 LNHDA and CDR2 SQIVND come from the germline V gene (reference sequence). This CDR3 has 13 residues. The V end lost 3 bases, the J end lost 8 bases, and 13 bases lay between the germline ends. The CDR3 bases are TGTGCCAGTAGTATCTCGGGGGACCGGGGCTACACCTTC. It is translated as CASSISGDRGYTF.

The genes are TRBV7-8 and TRBJ2-7; 10 bases are a match to TRBD2. V gave up 5 bases and J gave up 4 bases; unmatched junction bases: 5. The CDR3 is made up of 14 amino acids. Germline V gene sequence: CDR1 SGHVS, CDR2 FQNEAQ. Here the CDR3 reads CASSPTSGDYEQYF. CDR3 nucleotide sequence: TGTGCCAGCAGCCCCACTAGCGGGGATTACGAGCAGTACTTC.

This clone was detected only a few times. The chain carries TRBV6-6 and TRBJ2-1, with a weak D call TRBD2 (6 bases). Germline values: CDR1 MNHNY, CDR2 SVGAGI (reference sequence). Trimming removed 4 bases at V and 10 bases at J, with 17 bases between. This CDR3 is built from 14 residues. CDR3 region: CASSFQEGQGEQFF. The CDR3 DNA sequence: TGTGCCAGCAGTTTCCAGGAGGGCCAAGGAGAGCAGTTCTTC.

This clone was observed once. This chain links TRBV7-2 with TRBJ1-5, with 9 bases lining up with TRBD1. The CDR3 runs 15 residues. J lost 3 bases, V lost 1 base, and 1 base had no gene match. The germline V gene has CDR1 SGHTA and CDR2 FQGNSA. DNA for the CDR3: TGTGCCAGCAGCTTAGACAGGGGGCCCAATCAGCCCCAGCATTTT. Amino acid sequence: CASSLDRGPNQPQHF.

The gene calls are TRBV28 and TRBJ1-5, with 11 positions matching TRBD1. Germline V gene lookup returns CDR1 MDHEN and CDR2 SYDVKM. V gave up 5 bases and J gave up 6 bases; unmatched junction bases: 9. This CDR3 contains 16 residues. CDR3 DNA: TGTGCCAGCAGTCACCTCAGGACAGGGGGCAGTCAGCCCCAGCATTTT. Protein: CASSHLRTGGSQPQHF.

The chain combines TRBV28 with TRBJ1-2, with 12 nucleotides matching TRBD1. The ends lost 4 bases at V and 8 bases at J; junction bases unmatched: 8. The germline gives CDR1 MDHEN, CDR2 SYDVKM. This CDR3 comprises 15 residues. DNA of the CDR3: TGTGCCAGCAGTTCGGGCGGGACAGGGGGCAGGGGCTACACCTTC. It yields the protein CASSSGGTGGRGYTF.

V gene TRBV7-3 combines with J gene TRBJ2-7; possibly TRBD2 for D (5 bases). The germline V gene encodes CDR1 SGHTA and CDR2 FQGTGA. Trimming took 1 base from V and 7 from J, leaving 14 bases between them. This CDR3 is 14 amino acids long. The CDR3 coding sequence is TGTGCCAGCAGCTTAATAGCGCCGGCTGGGGAGCAGTACTTC. This codes for CASSLIAPAGEQYF.

This clone was seen only once. J is TRBJ2-7 and V is TRBV2; 8 bases align to TRBD2. Trimming cost V 8 bases and J 6 bases; bases outside gene matches: 6. Germline V CDR1 and CDR2: SNHLY, FYNNEI. The CDR3 extends over 12 amino acids. The CDR3 coding sequence is TGTGCCAGCCGGACGGGGGGGATCGAGCAGTACTTC. Protein product: CASRTGGIEQYF.

V gene TRBV19 combines with J gene TRBJ1-6; D perhaps matches TRBD1 (5 bases). Per germline, CDR1 LNHDA and CDR2 SQIVND (reference sequence). V was pared by 3 bases and J by 7 bases, with 13 bases between. The length of the CDR3 is 15 residues. This CDR3 is CASSIGDSRNSPLHF. The CDR3, as DNA: TGTGCCAGTAGTATTGGGGACTCCAGGAATTCACCCCTCCACTTT.

The chain combines TRBV5-5 with TRBJ1-1, with D perhaps matching TRBD1 (5 bases). Trimming took 0 bases from V and 4 from J, leaving 13 bases between them. There are 15 residues in the CDR3. The germline gives CDR1 SGHKS, CDR2 YYEKEE (reference sequence). As DNA, the CDR3 is TGTGCCAGCAGCTTGGCCGGGGGTTCGGCCACTGAAGCTTTCTTT. Translating it yields CASSLAGGSATEAFF.

This clone has only one observation. V usage is TRBV7-8 and J usage is TRBJ2-5; perhaps TRBD2 as D (6 bases). The CDR3 extends over 15 amino acids. The V end was cut by 0 bases, the J end by 3 bases, with 11 bases between. Germline V gene lookup returns CDR1 SGHVS and CDR2 FQNEAQ. This CDR3 reads CASSLAGGAEETQYF. The CDR3 coding sequence is TGTGCCAGCAGCTTAGCGGGGGGAGCGGAAGAGACCCAGTACTTC.

V and J are TRBV4-2 and TRBJ2-7; weak D call: TRBD2 (6 bases). Germline V gene sequence: CDR1 LGHNA, CDR2 YNFKEQ. The CDR3 has 16 amino acids. V shed 2 bases and J shed 1 base, with 15 bases lying between them. The CDR3 DNA reads TGTGCCAGCAGCCAAACCCGATGGCGGGATTCCTACGAGCAGTACTTC. Its translation is CASSQTRWRDSYEQYF.

This chain links TRBV7-9 with TRBJ2-2; 8 nucleotides agree with TRBD1. CDR1 is SEHNR and CDR2 is FQNEAQ in the germline V gene (reference sequence). CDR3 length equals 14 residues. The junction had 6 bases not matched to a gene; V was cut back by 5 bases and J by 7 bases. The CDR3: CASSQDRADGELFF. The CDR3 region has the DNA TGTGCCAGCAGCCAGGACAGGGCCGACGGGGAGCTGTTTTTT.

The CDR3 loop is CASTSLSPLHF. The CDR3 nucleotides are TGTGCCAGCACCTCCCTATCACCCCTCCACTTT. The chain combines TRBV28 with TRBJ1-6; D uncertain. The CDR3 totals 11 residues. The V end was cut by 7 bases, the J end by 10 bases, with 8 bases between. Germline V CDR1 and CDR2: MDHEN, SYDVKM.

The J gene is TRBJ2-6, the V gene TRBV7-3; 10 bases align to TRBD2. V dropped 3 bases and J dropped 0; count of bases not matched to a gene: 11. CDR1 is SGHTA, CDR2 FQGTGA, per germline. The CDR3 has 20 amino acids. This chain's CDR3 is CASSLGVEGLARSGANVLTF. CDR3 bases: TGTGCCAGCAGCTTGGGAGTTGAGGGACTAGCGCGCTCTGGGGCCAACGTCCTGACTTTC. The full variable domain, with the rest looked up from reference TRBV7-3 and TRBJ2-6, is GAGVSQTPSNKVTEKGKYVELRCDPISGHTALYWYRQSLGQGPEFLIYFQGTGAADDSGLPNDRFFAVRPEGSVSTLKIQRTERGDSAVYLCASSLGVEGLARSGANVLTFGAGSRLTVL.

The chain recombines TRBV6-1 with TRBJ2-7; tentatively, D is TRBD2 (7 bases). V was trimmed by 8 bases and J by 1 base, leaving 18 bases between them. The CDR3 covers 15 residues. The germline V gene has CDR1 MNHNS and CDR2 SASEGT. CDR3 region: CASRKRGGGSYEQYF. In nucleotides, the CDR3 is TGTGCCAGCCGGAAGAGGGGAGGGGGGTCCTACGAGCAGTACTTC.

The chain recombines TRBV28 with TRBJ1-2; D may be TRBD1 (6 bases). The CDR3 loop spans 13 amino acids. The V end was cut by 6 bases, the J end by 4 bases, with 12 bases between. Germline-derived CDR1 and CDR2 are MDHEN and SYDVKM. CDR3 amino acids: CASREPGVYGYTF. The DNA for the CDR3 is TGTGCCAGCAGAGAACCAGGGGTCTATGGCTACACCTTC.

The chain joins TRBV7-6 to TRBJ1-3; D is unresolved. Trimming took 5 bases from V and 0 from J, leaving 11 bases between them. The germline V gene has CDR1 SGHVS and CDR2 FNYEAQ. This CDR3 has 15 residues. The CDR3 sequence: CASSVFGDSGNTIYF. Written as DNA, the CDR3 is TGTGCCAGCAGCGTGTTCGGGGACTCTGGAAACACCATATATTTT.

The chain carries TRBV11-2 and TRBJ1-1; tentatively, D is TRBD1 (6 bases). Germline CDR1 and CDR2: SGHAT and FQNNGV. Trimming stripped 5 bases from V and 3 bases from J, with 10 bases between. There are 13 residues in the CDR3. The CDR3 region is CASSGQGYTEAFF. CDR3 nucleotide sequence: TGTGCCAGCAGCGGCCAGGGGTACACTGAAGCTTTCTTT.

J is TRBJ2-7 and V is TRBV5-1; D might be TRBD1 (5 bases). With 3 bases removed from V and 0 bases from J, the gap between germline ends came to 13 bases. Germline CDR1 and CDR2: SGHRS and YFSETQ. This CDR3 comprises 15 residues. Here the CDR3 reads CASSSQGYSSYEQYF. CDR3 coding DNA: TGCGCCAGCAGCTCTCAGGGTTATAGCTCCTACGAGCAGTACTTC.

The chain couples TRBV14 to TRBJ2-5, with 7 bases aligning to TRBD2. The ends lost 4 bases at V and 2 bases at J; junction bases unmatched: 7. The germline V gene has CDR1 SGHDN and CDR2 FVKESK. This CDR3 has 15 residues. CDR3 in DNA: TGTGCCAGCAGCCCTCCCGGGACTACTCAAGAGACCCAGTACTTC. It codes for CASSPPGTTQETQYF.

The rearrangement uses TRBV15 and TRBJ2-1; possible D gene TRBD1, 6 bases. V lost 6 bases and J 6 bases, leaving 15 bases between the germline ends. The CDR3 has 14 amino acids. The germline V gene encodes CDR1 LNHNV and CDR2 YYDKDF (reference sequence). The CDR3: CATSGRRGLNEQFF. The CDR3 DNA reads TGTGCCACCAGTGGTCGCAGGGGTCTCAATGAGCAGTTCTTC.

This clone was counted once. The gene calls are TRBV7-3 and TRBJ2-3, with TRBD2 matching 7 bases. Germline loops: CDR1 SGHTA, CDR2 FQGTGA. The CDR3 totals 15 residues. With V trimmed by 1 base and J by 1 base, 2 bases remained unmatched. This CDR3 is CASSLNAGGTDTQYF. The CDR3 nucleotides read TGTGCCAGCAGCTTAAATGCGGGGGGCACAGATACGCAGTATTTT.